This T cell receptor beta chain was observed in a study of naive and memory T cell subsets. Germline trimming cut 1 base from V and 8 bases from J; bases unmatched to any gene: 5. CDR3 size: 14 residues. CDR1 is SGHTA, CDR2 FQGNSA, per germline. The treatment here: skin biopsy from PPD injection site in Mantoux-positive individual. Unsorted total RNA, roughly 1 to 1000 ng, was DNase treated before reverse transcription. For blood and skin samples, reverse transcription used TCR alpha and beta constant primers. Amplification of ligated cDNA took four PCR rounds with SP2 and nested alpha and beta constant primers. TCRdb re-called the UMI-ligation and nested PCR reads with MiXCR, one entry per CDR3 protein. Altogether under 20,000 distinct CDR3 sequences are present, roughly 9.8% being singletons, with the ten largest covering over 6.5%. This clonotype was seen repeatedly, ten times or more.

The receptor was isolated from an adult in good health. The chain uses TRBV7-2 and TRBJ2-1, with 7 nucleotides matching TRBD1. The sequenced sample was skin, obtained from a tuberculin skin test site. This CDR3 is CASSLGYRGDEQFF. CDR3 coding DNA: TGTGCCAGCAGCTTAGGGTACAGGGGTGATGAGCAGTTCTTC.